This T cell receptor (beta chain) comes out of a study of human T cells and chemical hapten exposure. The time point: patch test 1, 2 weeks after DPC sensitization. Treatment reported: therapeutic diphenylcyclopropenone sensitization with weekly scalp DPC. MiXCR, run by TCRdb on the RACE reads, gives a single entry per CDR3 protein. There are approximately 90,000 distinct CDR3 sequences in the sample; over 10% occur only once, and roughly 2% lies in the top ten. This clonotype was detected a few times. The CDR3 totals 12 residues. The germline gives CDR1 MDHEN, CDR2 SYDVKM. The V end was cut by 2 bases, the J end by 8 bases, with 7 bases between.

This chain links TRBV28 with TRBJ2-1; D is undetermined. This specimen consisted of whole blood, obtained in connection with sensitization to the hapten diphenylcyclopropenone (DPC). This sequence originates from a woman in her thirties or forties with alopecia areata. Some clones in this sample may be carry-over from other donors' samples. The CDR3 here is CASSLIMDEQFF. CDR3 bases: TGTGCCAGCAGTTTAATTATGGATGAGCAGTTCTTC.